This TCR beta chain originates from a study of blood T cell repertoires in COVID-19. Produced via immunoSEQ multiplex PCR; TCRdb's table is partial and in-frame only. Of hundreds of thousands of clones listed, 75% to 90% are singletons. Unmatched junction bases numbered 13, after V lost 5 bases and J lost 3 bases. The germline CDR1 and CDR2 sequences are MNHEY and SVGEGT. CDR3 size: 17 residues. The sample comprised PBMCs or T cells enriched from blood (not recorded which). V usage is TRBV6-2 or TRBV6-3 and J usage is TRBJ1-1, with 9 nucleotides matching TRBD1. This sequence was found in a woman between 35 and 50 years old who had recovered from COVID-19. The CDR3: CASSQPGQGFRDTEAFF. CDR3 bases: TGTGCCAGCAGTCAGCCGGGACAGGGATTCCGGGACACTGAAGCTTTCTTT.